This T cell receptor (beta chain) derives from a study of PD-1 blockade in classical Hodgkin lymphoma. General study results and limits: Researchers reported that CD4+ TCR diversity, though not CD8+, rose significantly by C4D1. Patients newly diagnosed and complete responders had comparable baseline diversity. Before treatment, TCR diversity in newly diagnosed patients was reportedly lower than in healthy donors.

The trim removed 3 bases at V and 0 bases at J, leaving 4 bases unmatched. Germline CDR1 is KGHSH and CDR2 is LQKENI. This CDR3 is 15 amino acids long. The time point: cycle 4 day 1 (C4D1), after about 6 weeks of nivolumab. The patients all showed relapse after autologous stem cell transplantation, while their brentuximab vedotin exposure varied. Purification of CD4+ T cells from thawed PBMCs was achieved by magnetic negative selection. Best responses fell into complete response, partial response or progressive disease. The protocol was immunoSEQ multiplex PCR, while the TCRdb copy is restricted to in-frame clones and leaves out a portion. The data show some 10,000 clones, roughly 84% seen once. In the case of this clone: Its antigen is not known.

V gene TRBV18 combines with J gene TRBJ2-7; 8 nucleotides agree with TRBD1. Sequenced material: CD4+ T cells from blood, taken before the fourth cycle of nivolumab. This sequence originates from a human donor with classical Hodgkin lymphoma. CDR3 region: CASSPPGQASYEQYF. For the CDR3, the DNA is TGTGCCAGCTCACCGCCGGGACAGGCCTCCTACGAGCAGTACTTC.